The clone carrying this TCR beta chain is labeled as medium-sized (0.01 to 0.1%). Generated by immunoSEQ multiplex PCR, the TCRdb table keeps only in-frame clones and is missing some. The sample shows some 99,000 clones, 70% to 85% of them seen only once. The data are from a study of T cell responses to AZD1222 COVID-19 vaccine. Per the germline V gene, CDR1 is GTSNPN and CDR2 is SVGIG (reference sequence). The V end lost 3 bases, the J end lost 5 bases, and 10 bases lay between the germline ends. This CDR3 spans 12 amino acids. This TCR derives from an adult who received the AZD1222 COVID-19 vaccine. The chain combines TRBV30 with TRBJ1-2; D possibly corresponds to TRBD1 (5 bases). The input for sequencing was peripheral blood, taken 28 days after the second AZD1222 dose. CDR3 sequence reads: CAWSRGRYGYTF. The CDR3 DNA follows: TGTGCCTGGAGCCGGGGACGGTATGGCTACACCTTC.